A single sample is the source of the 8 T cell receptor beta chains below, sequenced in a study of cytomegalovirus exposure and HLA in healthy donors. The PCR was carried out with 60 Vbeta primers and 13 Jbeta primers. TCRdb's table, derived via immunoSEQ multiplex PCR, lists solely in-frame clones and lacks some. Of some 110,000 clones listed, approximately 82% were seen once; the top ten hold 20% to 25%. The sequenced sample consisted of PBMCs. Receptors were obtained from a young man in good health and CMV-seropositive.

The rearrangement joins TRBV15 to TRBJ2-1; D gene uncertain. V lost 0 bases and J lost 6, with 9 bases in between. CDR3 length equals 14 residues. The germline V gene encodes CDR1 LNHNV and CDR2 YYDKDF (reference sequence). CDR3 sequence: CATSRDLSINEQFF. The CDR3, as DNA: TGTGCCACCAGCAGAGATCTGAGTATCAATGAGCAGTTCTTC.

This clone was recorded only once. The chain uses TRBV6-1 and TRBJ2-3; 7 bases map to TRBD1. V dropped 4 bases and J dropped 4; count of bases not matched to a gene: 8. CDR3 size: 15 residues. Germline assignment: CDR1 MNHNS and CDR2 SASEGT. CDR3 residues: CASSGDRVGPDTQYF. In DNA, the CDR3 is TGTGCCAGCAGTGGAGACAGGGTCGGGCCAGATACGCAGTATTTT.

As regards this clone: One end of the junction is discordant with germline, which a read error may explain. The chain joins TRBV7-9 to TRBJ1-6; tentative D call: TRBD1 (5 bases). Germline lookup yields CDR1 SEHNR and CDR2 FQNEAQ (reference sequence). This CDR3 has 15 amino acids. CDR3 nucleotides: TGTTCCAGCACCTCCGACGCAGGGTATAATTCACCCCTCCACTTT. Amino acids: CSSTSDAGYNSPLHF.

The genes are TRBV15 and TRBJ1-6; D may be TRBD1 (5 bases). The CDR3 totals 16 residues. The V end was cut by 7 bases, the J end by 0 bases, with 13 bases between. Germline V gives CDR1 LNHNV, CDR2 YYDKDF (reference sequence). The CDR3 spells CATKAGFGSYNSPLHF. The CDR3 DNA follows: TGTGCCACCAAGGCAGGGTTCGGCTCCTATAATTCACCCCTCCACTTT.

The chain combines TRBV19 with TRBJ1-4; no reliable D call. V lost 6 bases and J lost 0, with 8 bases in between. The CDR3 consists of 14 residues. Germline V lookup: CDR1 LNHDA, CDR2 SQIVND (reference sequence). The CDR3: CASSLEATNEKLFF. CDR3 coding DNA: TGTGCCAGTAGCTTAGAAGCAACTAATGAAAAACTGTTTTTT. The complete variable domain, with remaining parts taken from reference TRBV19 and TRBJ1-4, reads DGGITQSPKYLFRKEGQNVTLSCEQNLNHDAMYWYRQDPGQGLRLIYYSQIVNDFQKGDIAEGYSVSREKKESFPLTVTSAQKNPTAFYLCASSLEATNEKLFFGSGTQLSVL.

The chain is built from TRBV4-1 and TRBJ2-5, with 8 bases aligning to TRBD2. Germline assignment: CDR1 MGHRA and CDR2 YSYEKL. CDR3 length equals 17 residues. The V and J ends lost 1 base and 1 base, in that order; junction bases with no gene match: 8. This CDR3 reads CASSQGLAGAFQETQYF. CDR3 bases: TGCGCCAGCAGCCAAGGCCTAGCGGGCGCCTTCCAAGAGACCCAGTACTTC.

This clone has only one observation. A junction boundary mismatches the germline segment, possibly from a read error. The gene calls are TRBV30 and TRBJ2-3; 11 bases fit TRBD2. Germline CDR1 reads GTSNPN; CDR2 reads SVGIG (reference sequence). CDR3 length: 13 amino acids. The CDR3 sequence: CAWRTPGLAVFGF. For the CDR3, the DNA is TGTGCCTGGAGGACCCCGGGACTAGCGGTTTTTGGGTTT.

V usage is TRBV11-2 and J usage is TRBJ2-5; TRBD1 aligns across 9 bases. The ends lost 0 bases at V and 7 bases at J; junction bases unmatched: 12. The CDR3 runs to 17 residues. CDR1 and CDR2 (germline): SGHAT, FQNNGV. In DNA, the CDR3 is TGTGCCAGCAGCTTAGAATTTGAGGGGGACAGGGCCAGGACCCAGTACTTC. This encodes CASSLEFEGDRARTQYF.